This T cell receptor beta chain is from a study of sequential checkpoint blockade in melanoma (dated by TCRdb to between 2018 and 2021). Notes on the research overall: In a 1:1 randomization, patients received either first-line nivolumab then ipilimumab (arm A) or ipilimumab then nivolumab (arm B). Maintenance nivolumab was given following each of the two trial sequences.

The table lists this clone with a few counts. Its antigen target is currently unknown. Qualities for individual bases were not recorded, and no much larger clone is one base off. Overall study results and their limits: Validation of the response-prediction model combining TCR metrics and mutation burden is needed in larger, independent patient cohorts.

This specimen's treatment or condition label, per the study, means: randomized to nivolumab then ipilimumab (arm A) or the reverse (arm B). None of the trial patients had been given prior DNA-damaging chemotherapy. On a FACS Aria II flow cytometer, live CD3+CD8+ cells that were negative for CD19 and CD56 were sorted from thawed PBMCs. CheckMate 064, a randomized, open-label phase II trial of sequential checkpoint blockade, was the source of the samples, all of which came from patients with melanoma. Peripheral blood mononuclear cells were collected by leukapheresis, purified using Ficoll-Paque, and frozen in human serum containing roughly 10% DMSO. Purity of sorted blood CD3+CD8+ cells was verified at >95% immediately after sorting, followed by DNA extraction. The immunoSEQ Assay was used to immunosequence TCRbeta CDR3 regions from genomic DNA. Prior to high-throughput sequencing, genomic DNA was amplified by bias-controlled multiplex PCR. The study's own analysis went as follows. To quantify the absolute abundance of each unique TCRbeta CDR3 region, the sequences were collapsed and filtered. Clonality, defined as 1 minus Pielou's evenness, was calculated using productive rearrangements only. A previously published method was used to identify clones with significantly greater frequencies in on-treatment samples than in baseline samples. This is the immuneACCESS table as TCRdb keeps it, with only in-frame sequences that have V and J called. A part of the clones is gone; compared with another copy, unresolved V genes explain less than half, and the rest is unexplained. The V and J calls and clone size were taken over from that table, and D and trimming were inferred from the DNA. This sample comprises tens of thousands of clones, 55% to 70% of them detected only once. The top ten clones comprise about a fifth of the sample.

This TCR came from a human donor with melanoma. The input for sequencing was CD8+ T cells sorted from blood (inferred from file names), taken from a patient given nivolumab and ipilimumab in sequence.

At the DNA level, the sequence is TGTGCCAGCAGCAGGGACAGCCATCAGCCCCAGCATTTT. Translated, this gives CASSRDSHQPQHF. This chain is built from TRBV7-9 and TRBJ1-5, and TRBD1 matches 7 of the central bases. The germline V end is reduced by 5 bases and the J end by 5 bases; junction bases left unmatched: 3. The germline V gene (reference sequence) supplies CDR1 SEHNR and CDR2 FQNEAQ. CDR3 length: 13 amino acids, cysteine to phenylalanine. The entry retains the CDR3 DNA only, 39 bases that are in frame from base 1.